This T cell receptor (beta chain) was observed in a study of blood T cell repertoires in COVID-19. The wider study: The study drew acute and convalescent COVID-19 samples from the United States, Italy and Spain. Sources were T cells, B-cell-depleted T cells, or PBMCs; the material itself was cDNA or gDNA.

Authors' analysis steps: Amplifying reference gene primers gave estimates of nucleated cell counts. The data were produced by immunoSEQ multiplex PCR, yet TCRdb's version contains in-frame clones alone and is incomplete. V, J and clone size derive from that table, while D and trimming were established from the DNA sequence. The top ten clones hold nearly 5% of a sample with fewer than 250,000 clones, around four fifths of them seen once. Up to 2 weeks before entering the study, exposed participants had met a COVID-19 case. The material sequenced was PBMCs or T cells enriched from blood (not recorded which). The receptor was isolated from a woman between 50 and 59 years old who had been exposed to COVID-19.

The CDR3 region has the DNA TGCGCCAGCCGGCGGAGCTCCTACAATGAGCAGTTCTTC. Residues: CASRRSSYNEQFF. The chain combines TRBV5-1 with TRBJ2-1; D not certain. Germline-derived CDR1 and CDR2 are SGHRS and YFSETQ. The CDR3 spans 13 residues. V was pared by 7 bases and J by 0 bases, with 8 bases between.